This T cell receptor beta chain was found in a study of shared T cell receptors in the human thymus. Sequencing was performed with immunoSEQ multiplex PCR; in TCRdb, only in-frame clones are kept and a portion is missing. The sample includes 450,000 to 650,000 clones, 75% to 80% of them seen just once. Per germline, CDR1 SNHLY and CDR2 FYNNEI. The ends were cut back, 2 bases at V and 1 base at J, with 20 bases in the middle. CDR3 length: 18 amino acids. The same data also went into a second study, on human thymus T cells. As that study records: What appeared biased in thymic and blood repertoires was the usage of V and J genes.

The receptor was isolated from a boy under two years old with a congenital heart defect. V is TRBV2 and J is TRBJ1-2; TRBD1 might be the D (5 bases). The material sequenced was thymocytes. The CDR3 nucleotides are TGTGCCAGCAGTGAAAGGGAAGGGGACTCACTACTTAACTATGGCTACACCTTC. Translation gives CASSEREGDSLLNYGYTF.